This entry is about one T cell receptor (beta chain). Libraries were prepared by immunoSEQ multiplex PCR; TCRdb keeps only in-frame clonotypes and omits some of them. The sample contains tens of thousands of clones, approximately 90% of which appear only once. With 12 bases removed from V and 5 bases from J, the gap between germline ends came to 18 bases. Per germline, CDR1 KGHDR and CDR2 SFDVKD. The CDR3 consists of 13 residues. These data come from a study of control samples from healthy donors and cancer patients. The sequenced material came from PBMCs. The source of this sequence is a woman in her sixties with head and neck cancer. V gene TRBV24-1 combines with J gene TRBJ1-2; no firm D call. In nucleotides, the CDR3 is TGTGCCCCAAGGAGGACGGGCGATTATGGCTACACCTTC. Protein sequence: CAPRRTGDYGYTF.